This is a list of T cell receptor beta chains from one sample in a study of blood T cell repertoires in COVID-19. Clones were read by immunoSEQ multiplex PCR, and TCRdb kept only the in-frame ones, dropping some. The sample lists roughly 250,000 clones, approximately 91% occurring once. The sample comprised PBMCs or T cells enriched from blood (not recorded which). The receptors stem from a woman aged 40-49 years with acute COVID-19. Both conserved end residues are part of each CDR3. A D gene is named only where the DNA matches it firmly. Not every row has a clone size; where given, it reads once, few, many or a size class.

v_gene,abundance,d_gene,j_gene,CDR3nt,CDR3aa
TRBV29-1,.,.,TRBJ1-1,TGCAGCGTAGCCGGGACATCAGTGAAGAAAGCTTTCTTT,CSVAGTSVKKAFF
TRBV11-1,.,TRBD1,TRBJ2-7,TGTGCCAGCAGCTTAAGGACAGGGCCGTTAAACGAGCAGTACTTC,CASSLRTGPLNEQYF
TRBV7-8,.,TRBD2,TRBJ2-1,TGTGCCAGCAGCTTTAGCGGGAGCTACAATGAGCAGTTCTTC,CASSFSGSYNEQFF
TRBV15,.,TRBD2,TRBJ2-2,TGTGCCACCAGCAGAGATAGCGGGTTGAACACCGGGGAGCTGTTTTTT,CATSRDSGLNTGELFF
TRBV2,.,.,TRBJ1-5,TGTGCCAGCAGTGTTACCACCAGTCACCCCCAGCATTTT,CASSVTTSHPQHF
TRBV4-1,.,.,TRBJ1-2,TGCGCCAGCAGCCCAGATTTTGTCAGGGGCATCTATGGCTACACCTTC,CASSPDFVRGIYGYTF
TRBV7-6,.,.,TRBJ1-2,TGTGCCAGCAGCCCCACCTCGGGGGGACAATCGTACAGTGGCTACACCTTC,CASSPTSGGQSYSGYTF
TRBV10-3,.,.,TRBJ2-2,TGTGCCATCAGTGAGAGTAGTTGGACCGGGGAGCTGTTTTTT,CAISESSWTGELFF
TRBV5-1,.,.,TRBJ2-3,TGCGCCAGCAGCTTTACTGGAGGGGGCGATACGCAGTATTTT,CASSFTGGGDTQYF
TRBV7-9,.,TRBD2,TRBJ2-3,TGTGCCAGCAGAGAAAAGCCGGGACTAGCGGGGCCTCAGGAGGCGCAGTATTTT,CASREKPGLAGPQEAQYF
TRBV6-5,.,TRBD2,TRBJ2-1,TGTGCCAGCAGGTTAGCGGGAGGGTTTAATGAGCAGTTCTTC,CASRLAGGFNEQFF
TRBV27,.,TRBD1,TRBJ1-5,TGTGCCAGCAGCCGACAGGGCCGCAATCAGCCCCAGCATTTT,CASSRQGRNQPQHF
TRBV18,.,TRBD1,TRBJ2-1,TGTGCCAGCTCACCACGGGACAGGGGCTCAATTATGAATGAGCAGTTCTTC,CASSPRDRGSIMNEQFF
TRBV15,.,.,TRBJ2-3,TGTGCCACCAGCAGAGATCTGACTTACCCTAGCACAGATACGCAGTATTTT,CATSRDLTYPSTDTQYF
TRBV5-4,.,.,TRBJ1-1,TGTGCCAGCAGCTTGGCGGGGATTAACACTGAAGCTTTCTTT,CASSLAGINTEAFF
TRBV2,.,.,TRBJ1-5,TGTGCCAGCAGTGAAGAAGGGGTCCTTGGGCCCCAGCATTTT,CASSEEGVLGPQHF
TRBV12-5,.,TRBD1,TRBJ1-2,TGTGCTAGTGGAAGGGGGCAGGGCAGGATCTATGGCTACACCTTC,CASGRGQGRIYGYTF
TRBV28,.,TRBD1,TRBJ2-6,TGTGCCAGCAGTACCGCAGGGGGCAGAGGCTCTGGGGCCAACGTCCTGACTTTC,CASSTAGGRGSGANVLTF
TRBV6-6,.,TRBD1,TRBJ1-5,TGTGCCAGCAGGATGGGACAGGGGGAGGGTCAGCCCCAGCATTTT,CASRMGQGEGQPQHF
TRBV19,.,.,TRBJ2-3,.,CASTSGTSGRADTQYF
TRBV30,.,.,TRBJ1-2,TGTGCCTGGAAGACATACTATGGCTACACCTTC,CAWKTYYGYTF
TRBV19,.,TRBD2,TRBJ2-3,TGTGCCAGCCAAGCTCGGGAGGCCGACACAGATACGCAGTATTTT,CASQAREADTDTQYF
TRBV18,.,.,TRBJ1-2,TGTGCCAGCTCACCACTCAGAAGCCAGGATGGCTACACCTTC,CASSPLRSQDGYTF
TRBV2,.,.,TRBJ1-4,TGTGCCAGCCGGGAACAGGGTTTGATCGTGGCTAATGAAAAACTGTTTTTT,CASREQGLIVANEKLFF
TRBV19,.,TRBD1,TRBJ1-6,TGTGCCAGTAGTCCCAGGGGGCCCTATAATTCACCCCTCCACTTT,CASSPRGPYNSPLHF
TRBV30,.,TRBD1,TRBJ1-5,TGTGCCTGGAGTGCCGGACAGGGGCGGCAGCCCCAGCATTTT,CAWSAGQGRQPQHF
TRBV2,.,TRBD2,TRBJ2-1,TGTGCCAGCAGGCCCTGGACTAGCGGGACCAATGAGCAGTTCTTC,CASRPWTSGTNEQFF
TRBV11-2,.,TRBD1,TRBJ2-1,TGTGCCAGCAGCTCGACAGGGGAGAAATACAATGAGCAGTTCTTC,CASSSTGEKYNEQFF
TRBV11-1,.,.,TRBJ1-1,TGTGCCAGCAGCTTATCATCACAGGAGAGACTTGAAGCTTTCTTT,CASSLSSQERLEAFF
TRBV2,.,.,TRBJ2-5,TGTGCCAGCAGTGTTGACAGGAGTACAGAGACCCAGTACTTC,CASSVDRSTETQYF
TRBV4-1,.,TRBD1,TRBJ1-2,TGCGCCAGCAGCCAAGTTCCAACAGGGGATGGCTACACCTTC,CASSQVPTGDGYTF
TRBV28,.,.,TRBJ1-5,TGTGCCAGCAGGAAAAACAGAGCACAGCCCCAGCATTTT,CASRKNRAQPQHF
TRBV5-1,.,.,TRBJ2-1,TGCGCCAGCAGCTTGGTTTCTGACAATCGGTATGAGCAGTTCTTC,CASSLVSDNRYEQFF
TRBV7-2,.,.,TRBJ2-6,TGTGCCAGCAGCTTAGGTTTACGTACGAGCTCTGGGGCCAACGTCCTGACTTTC,CASSLGLRTSSGANVLTF
TRBV7-2,few,.,TRBJ1-1,TGTGCCAGCACTCATCGGGGTCTGAACACTGAAGCTTTCTTT,CASTHRGLNTEAFF
TRBV19,.,TRBD1,TRBJ1-6,TGTGCCAGTGGGGGGACAGGGGGATATAATTCACCCCTCCACTTT,CASGGTGGYNSPLHF
TRBV19,.,TRBD1,TRBJ1-2,TGTGCCAGTAGTCTCGGGACAGGGGGCTATGGCTACACCTTC,CASSLGTGGYGYTF
TRBV6-5,.,TRBD1,TRBJ1-2,TGTGCCACGCAGGGGGCGGCGGGCTACACCTTC,CATQGAAGYTF
TRBV25-1,.,TRBD2,TRBJ2-1,TGTGCCAGCAGCGTTGGACTAGCGGGTGAGCAGTTCTTC,CASSVGLAGEQFF